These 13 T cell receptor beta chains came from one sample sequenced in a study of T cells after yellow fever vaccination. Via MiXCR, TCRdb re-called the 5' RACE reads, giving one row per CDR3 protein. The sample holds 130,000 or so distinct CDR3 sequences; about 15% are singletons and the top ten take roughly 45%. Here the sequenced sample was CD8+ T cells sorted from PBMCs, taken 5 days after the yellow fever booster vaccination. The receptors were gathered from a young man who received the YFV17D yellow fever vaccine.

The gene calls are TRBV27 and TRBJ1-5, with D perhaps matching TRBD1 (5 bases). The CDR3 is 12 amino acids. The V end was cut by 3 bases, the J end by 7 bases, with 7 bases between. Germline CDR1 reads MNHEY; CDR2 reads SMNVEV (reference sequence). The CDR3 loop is CASSFAGQPQHF. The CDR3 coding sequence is TGTGCCAGCAGTTTCGCAGGGCAGCCCCAGCATTTT.

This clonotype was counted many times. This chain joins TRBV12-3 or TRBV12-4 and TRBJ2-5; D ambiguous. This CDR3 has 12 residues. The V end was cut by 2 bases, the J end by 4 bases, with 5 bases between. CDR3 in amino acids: CASSLWGETQYF. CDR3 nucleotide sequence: TGTGCCAGCAGTTTATGGGGAGAGACCCAGTACTTC.

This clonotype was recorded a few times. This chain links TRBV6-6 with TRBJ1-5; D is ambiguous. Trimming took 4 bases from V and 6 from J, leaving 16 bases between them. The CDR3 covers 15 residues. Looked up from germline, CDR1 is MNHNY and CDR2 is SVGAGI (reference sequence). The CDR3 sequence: CASSFLGEASQPQHF. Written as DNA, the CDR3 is TGTGCCAGCAGTTTTCTAGGTGAGGCTAGTCAGCCCCAGCATTTT.

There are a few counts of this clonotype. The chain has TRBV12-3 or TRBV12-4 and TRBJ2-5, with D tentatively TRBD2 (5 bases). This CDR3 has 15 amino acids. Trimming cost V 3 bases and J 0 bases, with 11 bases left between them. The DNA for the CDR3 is TGTGCCAGCAGTTTCACTACGGGGAACCAAGAGACCCAGTACTTC. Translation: CASSFTTGNQETQYF.

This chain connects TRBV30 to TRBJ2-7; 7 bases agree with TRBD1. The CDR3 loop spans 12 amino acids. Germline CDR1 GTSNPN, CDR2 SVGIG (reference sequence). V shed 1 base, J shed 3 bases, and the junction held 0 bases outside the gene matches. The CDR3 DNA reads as TGTGCCTGGAGTGGACAGGGCTACGAGCAGTACTTC. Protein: CAWSGQGYEQYF.

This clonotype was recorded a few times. In DNA, the CDR3 is TGTGCCAGCAGCTTGGGGACACCGCTAAATGAGCAGTTCTTC. Protein sequence: CASSLGTPLNEQFF. This chain links TRBV7-9 with TRBJ2-1; TRBD1 might be the D (6 bases). The germline gives CDR1 SEHNR, CDR2 FQNEAQ (reference sequence). The CDR3 covers 14 residues. V gave up 3 bases and J gave up 7 bases, with 13 bases separating them.

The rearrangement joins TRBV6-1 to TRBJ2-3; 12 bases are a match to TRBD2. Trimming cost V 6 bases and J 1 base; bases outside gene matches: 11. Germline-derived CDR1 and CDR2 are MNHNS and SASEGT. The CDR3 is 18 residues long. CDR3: CASRVNRGLAGRTDTQYF. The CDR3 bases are TGTGCCAGCAGAGTTAACCGCGGACTAGCGGGACGCACAGATACGCAGTATTTT.

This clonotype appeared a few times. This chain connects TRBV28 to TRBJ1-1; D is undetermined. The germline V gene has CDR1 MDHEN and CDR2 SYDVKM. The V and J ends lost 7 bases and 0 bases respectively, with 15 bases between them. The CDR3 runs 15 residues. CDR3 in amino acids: CASTSLLRMNTEAFF. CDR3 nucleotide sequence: TGTGCCAGCACCTCTTTGTTGCGGATGAACACTGAAGCTTTCTTT.

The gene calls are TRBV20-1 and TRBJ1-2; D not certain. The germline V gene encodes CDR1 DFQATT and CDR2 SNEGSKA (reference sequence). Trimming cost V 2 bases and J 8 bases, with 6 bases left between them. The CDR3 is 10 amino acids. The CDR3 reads CSARYLGYTF. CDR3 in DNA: TGCAGTGCTAGATACCTAGGCTACACCTTC.

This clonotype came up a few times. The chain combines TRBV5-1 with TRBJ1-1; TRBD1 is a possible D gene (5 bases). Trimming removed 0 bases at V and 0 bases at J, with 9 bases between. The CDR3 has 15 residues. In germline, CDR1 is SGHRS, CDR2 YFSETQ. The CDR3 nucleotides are TGCGCCAGCAGCTTGGTTGACAGCATGAACACTGAAGCTTTCTTT. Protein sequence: CASSLVDSMNTEAFF.

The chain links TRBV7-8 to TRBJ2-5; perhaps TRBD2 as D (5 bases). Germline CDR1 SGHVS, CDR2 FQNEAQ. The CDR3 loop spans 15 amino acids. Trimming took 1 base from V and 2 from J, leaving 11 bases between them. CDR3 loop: CASSLVSRGQETQYF. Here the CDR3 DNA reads TGTGCCAGCAGCTTAGTATCCCGGGGACAAGAGACCCAGTACTTC.

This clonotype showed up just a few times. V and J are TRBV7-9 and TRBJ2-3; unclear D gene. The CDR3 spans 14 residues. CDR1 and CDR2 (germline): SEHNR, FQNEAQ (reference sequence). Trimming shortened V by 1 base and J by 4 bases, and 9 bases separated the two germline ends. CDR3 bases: TGTGCCAGCAGCTTAGAACCAGGCGCAGATACGCAGTATTTT. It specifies CASSLEPGADTQYF.

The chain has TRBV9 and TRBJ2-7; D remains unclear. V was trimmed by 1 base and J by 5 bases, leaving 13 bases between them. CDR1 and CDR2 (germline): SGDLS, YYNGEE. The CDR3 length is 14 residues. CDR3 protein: CASSVLAPLNEQYV. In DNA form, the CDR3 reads TGTGCCAGCAGCGTACTCGCGCCGCTTAACGAGCAGTACGTC.